This T cell receptor (beta chain) was identified during a study of shared clonotypes between healthy human individuals. The V and J ends lost 5 bases and 0 bases respectively, with 13 bases between them. CDR1 and CDR2 (germline): LNHDA, SQIVND (reference sequence). The CDR3 covers 16 residues. Clones were read by immunoSEQ multiplex PCR, and TCRdb kept only the in-frame ones, dropping some. Among about 680,000 clones, roughly 70% were seen once, and the ten largest hold over 1.5%. The chain uses TRBV19 and TRBJ1-4, with a tentative D call TRBD1 (5 bases). This receptor was identified in a woman aged 25 to 45 in good health. The sequencing input was memory CD4+ T cells sorted from blood. Regarding subset: CD45RA-negative fraction. The CDR3 loop reads CASSFQRGATNEKLFF. CDR3 nucleotides: TGTGCCAGTAGTTTCCAGCGGGGGGCAACTAATGAAAAACTGTTTTTT.